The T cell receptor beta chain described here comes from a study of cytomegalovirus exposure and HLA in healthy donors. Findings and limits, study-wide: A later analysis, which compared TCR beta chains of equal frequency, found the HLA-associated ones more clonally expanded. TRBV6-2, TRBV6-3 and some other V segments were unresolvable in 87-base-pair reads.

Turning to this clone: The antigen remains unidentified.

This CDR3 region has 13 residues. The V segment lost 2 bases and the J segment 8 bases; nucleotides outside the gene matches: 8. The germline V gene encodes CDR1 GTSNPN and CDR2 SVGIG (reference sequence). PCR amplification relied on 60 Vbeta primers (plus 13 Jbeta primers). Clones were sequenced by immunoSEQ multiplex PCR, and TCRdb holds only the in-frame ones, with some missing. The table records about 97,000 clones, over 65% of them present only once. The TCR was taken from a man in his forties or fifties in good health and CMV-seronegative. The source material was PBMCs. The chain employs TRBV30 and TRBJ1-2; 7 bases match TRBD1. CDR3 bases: TGTGCCTGGAGTCTATACAGGGGTACGGGCTACACCTTC. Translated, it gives CAWSLYRGTGYTF.